These 24 T cell receptor beta chains originate from one sample sequenced in a study of memory CD4+ T cells and cytomegalovirus serostatus. Assay: immunoSEQ multiplex PCR; the TCRdb copy retains only in-frame clones and omits some. Seen here are around 54,000 clones, about 80% observed once, and the top ten hold about 2.7%. Single viable CD3+CD4+CD8-CD45RO+ cells were sorted as the memory CD4+ T cells. Material: memory CD4+ T cells from blood. These TCRs come from an adult in good health and CMV-seropositive.

V gene TRBV28 combines with J gene TRBJ2-3, with D maybe TRBD2 (6 bases). Trimming took 2 bases from V and 2 from J, leaving 8 bases between them. The CDR3 runs 14 residues. CDR1 and CDR2 from the germline V gene are MDHEN and SYDVKM. For the CDR3, the DNA is TGTGCCAGCAGTTTAGGGGGGATCACAGATACGCAGTATTTT. It codes for CASSLGGITDTQYF.

J is TRBJ2-1 and V is TRBV27; D gene ambiguous. Germline V gene lookup returns CDR1 MNHEY and CDR2 SMNVEV (reference sequence). Trimming pared 4 bases from V and 0 bases from J, leaving 10 bases between. The CDR3 runs 15 residues. The CDR3 nucleotides read TGTGCCAGCAGTTCCATCGTTAGCTCCTACAATGAGCAGTTCTTC. Its translation is CASSSIVSSYNEQFF.

The chain carries TRBV30 and TRBJ2-7, with 7 nucleotides matching TRBD2. The CDR3 totals 13 residues. Trimming cost V 1 base and J 5 bases; bases outside gene matches: 5. Germline assignment: CDR1 GTSNPN and CDR2 SVGIG (reference sequence). The CDR3 sequence is CAWSGGGPHEQYV. The CDR3 coding sequence is TGTGCCTGGAGTGGCGGGGGACCCCACGAGCAGTACGTC.

The rearrangement joins TRBV7-3 to TRBJ2-7; 8 bases are shared with TRBD2. J gave up 1 base and V 2 bases, and 1 base lay outside the gene matches. Per the germline V gene, CDR1 is SGHTA and CDR2 is FQGTGA. This CDR3 region has 14 residues. In DNA form, the CDR3 reads TGTGCCAGCAGCTTAGCGGGAGGATCCTACGAGCAGTACTTC. As protein: CASSLAGGSYEQYF.

Regarding this clone: At one of its ends the junction is not consistent with the germline gene, which may arise from a read error. The V call is TRBV7-8, the J call TRBJ2-3; tentatively, D is TRBD2 (5 bases). CDR1 is SGHVS and CDR2 is FQNEAQ in the germline V gene. The CDR3 is made up of 14 amino acids. The CDR3 here is CASSLDLEGDTQYF. The DNA for the CDR3 is TGTGCCAGCAGTTTAGACTTAGAGGGAGATACGCAGTATTTT.

This clone was seen only a few times. V usage is TRBV6-5 and J usage is TRBJ1-5; D not certain. Germline CDR1 reads MNHEY; CDR2 reads SVGAGI. This CDR3 has 16 amino acids. Trimming removed 4 bases at V and 0 bases at J, with 13 bases between. This CDR3 reads CASSSGSLDSNQPQHF. CDR3 DNA sequence: TGTGCCAGCAGTTCCGGCAGCCTTGATAGCAATCAGCCCCAGCATTTT.

The rearrangement links TRBV5-6 to TRBJ1-1; perhaps TRBD1 as D (5 bases). V was trimmed by 1 base and J by 10 bases, leaving 17 bases between them. Germline-derived CDR1 and CDR2 are SGHDT and YYEEEE. This CDR3 is built from 14 residues. The CDR3 DNA is TGTGCCAGCAGCTTGTACTTACCCCCAACAGGAGCTTTCTTT. It translates to CASSLYLPPTGAFF.

In nucleotides, the CDR3 is TGCAGCGTTGAAGATGCATACAGGGGCTGGAACACTGAAGCTTTCTTT. It specifies CSVEDAYRGWNTEAFF. The J gene is TRBJ1-1, the V gene TRBV29-1; 7 bases map to TRBD1. The CDR3 loop spans 16 amino acids. Germline V gene lookup returns CDR1 SQVTM and CDR2 ANQGSEA. V shed 0 bases and J 1 base; nucleotides not matched to a gene: 8.

CDR3 residues: CASRPTGIVQPQHF. CDR3 nucleotide sequence: TGTGCCAGCAGGCCGACAGGGATCGTACAGCCCCAGCATTTT. The chain carries TRBV28 and TRBJ1-5; 7 bases agree with TRBD1. Germline CDR1 is MDHEN and CDR2 is SYDVKM. This CDR3 has 14 residues. V was pared by 6 bases and J by 7 bases, with 9 bases of the junction left unmatched.

The V and J genes are TRBV9 and TRBJ2-3; 8 bases are a match to TRBD2. With V trimmed by 3 bases and J by 4 bases, 10 bases remained unmatched. Germline V lookup: CDR1 SGDLS, CDR2 YYNGEE. CDR3 length: 16 amino acids. CDR3 loop: CASSAGLALGSDTQYF. The CDR3 DNA reads TGTGCCAGCAGCGCTGGACTAGCCCTAGGGTCAGATACGCAGTATTTT.

V gene TRBV6-1 combines with J gene TRBJ2-7; 9 bases match TRBD2. CDR1 and CDR2 (germline): MNHNS, SASEGT. This CDR3 is 14 amino acids long. Trimming removed 6 bases from V and 6 bases from J; junction bases left unmatched: 9. For the CDR3, the DNA is TGTGCCAGCAGAGTAGCGGGAGATTCGGGCGAGCAGTACGTC. Its protein product is CASRVAGDSGEQYV.

The chain joins TRBV4-1 to TRBJ1-3; 8 bases map to TRBD1. The CDR3 consists of 16 residues. Looked up from germline, CDR1 is MGHRA and CDR2 is YSYEKL. Trimming removed 3 bases from V and 4 bases from J; junction bases left unmatched: 8. Here the CDR3 DNA reads TGCGCCAGCAGCCAGGTTGACAGGGGTTCAGGAAACACCATATATTTT. Encoded protein: CASSQVDRGSGNTIYF.

This clone appeared once. The chain is built from TRBV28 and TRBJ2-5, with D perhaps being TRBD1 or TRBD2 (5 bases each). The CDR3 is 14 amino acids. V lost 2 bases and J 4 bases, leaving 11 bases between the germline ends. CDR1 is MDHEN and CDR2 is SYDVKM in the germline V gene. The CDR3 nucleotides read TGTGCCAGCAGTTTAGGGGGTTATCGAGAGACCCAGTACTTC. Translating it yields CASSLGGYRETQYF.

The J gene is TRBJ2-3, the V gene TRBV2; 9 nucleotides match TRBD2. J gave up 9 bases and V 6 bases, and 4 bases lay outside the gene matches. CDR3 length equals 12 residues. Germline CDR1 SNHLY, CDR2 FYNNEI. The CDR3 is CASSELAGTQYF. The DNA of the CDR3 is TGTGCCAGCAGCGAACTAGCGGGCACGCAGTATTTT.

This chain connects TRBV29-1 to TRBJ1-1; 7 bases match TRBD1. V trimming: 3 bases; J trimming: 13 bases; junction bases outside the gene matches: 2. The CDR3 has 9 amino acids. Per the germline V gene, CDR1 is SQVTM and CDR2 is ANQGSEA. CDR3 bases: TGCAGCGTTGAGCCAGGGGGTTTCTTT. It specifies CSVEPGGFF.

The gene calls are TRBV5-4 and TRBJ1-3; the match to TRBD1 covers 9 bases. The CDR3 runs to 18 residues. CDR1 and CDR2 (germline): SGHNT, YYREEE (reference sequence). The ends lost 2 bases at V and 2 bases at J; junction bases unmatched: 11. The CDR3 reads CASSLAGTGKLTGNTIYF. The CDR3 region has the DNA TGTGCCAGCAGCTTAGCCGGGACAGGGAAACTTACTGGAAACACCATATATTTT.

The chain carries TRBV6-5 and TRBJ1-1, with 10 bases matching TRBD1. V shed 4 bases and J 4 bases; nucleotides not matched to a gene: 3. Germline V lookup: CDR1 MNHEY, CDR2 SVGAGI. CDR3 length equals 14 residues. The CDR3 DNA sequence: TGTGCCAGCAGTTGGGACAGGGGATCCACTGAAGCTTTCTTT. It specifies CASSWDRGSTEAFF.

V is TRBV7-2 and J is TRBJ2-7; the match to TRBD2 covers 8 bases. The V gene end was trimmed by 2 bases and the J gene end by 6 bases; junction bases not matched to a gene: 6. This CDR3 spans 14 amino acids. Germline assignment: CDR1 SGHTA and CDR2 FQGNSA. The CDR3 reads CASSLFGRASEQYV. The CDR3 DNA reads as TGTGCCAGCAGCTTATTCGGGAGGGCTAGCGAGCAGTACGTC.

The chain couples TRBV28 to TRBJ2-2; 7 nucleotides align to TRBD1. Germline assignment: CDR1 MDHEN and CDR2 SYDVKM. The CDR3 covers 15 residues. Trimming took 3 bases from V and 11 from J; bases not matched to a gene: 12. Here the CDR3 reads CASSFSTGRIVELFF. The CDR3 DNA follows: TGTGCCAGCAGTTTCTCGACAGGGCGAATTGTAGAGCTGTTTTTT.

The rearrangement uses TRBV6-6 and TRBJ2-7; TRBD1 is a possible D gene (6 bases). Trimming pared 2 bases from V and 3 bases from J, leaving 8 bases between. The CDR3 is made up of 13 amino acids. The V gene's germline CDR1 is MNHNY and CDR2 SVGAGI (reference sequence). This chain's CDR3 is CASSYRDNYEQYF. CDR3 sequence (DNA): TGTGCCAGCAGTTACCGGGACAACTACGAGCAGTACTTC.

This chain joins TRBV28 and TRBJ1-5; D gene uncertain. Looked up from germline, CDR1 is MDHEN and CDR2 is SYDVKM. The CDR3 length is 12 residues. Trimming shortened V by 6 bases and J by 5 bases, and 8 bases separated the two germline ends. CDR3 bases: TGTGCCAGCAGGGAGGTTGATCAGCCCCAGCATTTT. This codes for CASREVDQPQHF. Full variable domain (rest looked up from reference TRBV28 and TRBJ1-5): DVKVTQSSRYLVKRTGEKVFLECVQDMDHENMFWYRQDPGLGLRLIYFSYDVKMKEKGDIPEGYSVSREKKERFSLILESASTNQTSMYLCASREVDQPQHFGDGTRLSIL.

This rearrangement joins TRBV7-9 to TRBJ1-2; a possible D gene is TRBD1 (5 bases). The CDR3 spans 13 residues. Trimming pared 5 bases from V and 4 bases from J, leaving 11 bases between. The V gene's germline CDR1 is SEHNR and CDR2 FQNEAQ (reference sequence). The CDR3 here is CASSEQETYGYTF. CDR3 DNA sequence: TGTGCCAGCAGCGAACAGGAGACCTATGGCTACACCTTC.

The genes are TRBV19 and TRBJ1-2; 8 bases line up with TRBD1. The CDR3 is 16 amino acids. The J segment lost 4 bases and the V segment lost 5 bases, leaving 12 bases of the junction unmatched. CDR1 is LNHDA and CDR2 is SQIVND in the germline V gene (reference sequence). CDR3 residues: CASSATGTGRFYGYTF. The CDR3 DNA sequence: TGTGCCAGTAGTGCGACCGGGACAGGAAGATTCTATGGCTACACCTTC.

The rearrangement uses TRBV5-5 and TRBJ1-5, with TRBD1 matching 8 bases. J gave up 7 bases and V 3 bases, and 9 bases lay outside the gene matches. This CDR3 has 15 residues. Germline CDR1 is SGHKS and CDR2 is YYEKEE (reference sequence). The chain's CDR3 is CASSWTDRAEQPQHF. CDR3 DNA sequence: TGTGCCAGCAGCTGGACGGACAGGGCGGAACAGCCCCAGCATTTT.